These 16 T cell receptor beta chains came from one sample sequenced in a study of cytomegalovirus exposure and HLA in healthy donors. 60 Vbeta and 13 Jbeta primers were used in PCR. Profiled with immunoSEQ multiplex PCR; TCRdb holds only in-frame clones, not every one. Among about 120,000 clones listed, 60% to 75% were seen once. Sequenced material: PBMCs. Receptor source: a woman aged 40 to 50 in good health and CMV-seropositive.

About this clone: In the same sample, other DNA sequences code for this CDR3. The chain has TRBV4-3 and TRBJ2-3; 9 positions match TRBD2. The trim removed 0 bases at V and 5 bases at J, leaving 9 bases unmatched. The CDR3 runs 17 residues. Germline assignment: CDR1 LGHNA and CDR2 YSLEER. This chain's CDR3 is CASSQEAGRGGVDTQYF. Written as DNA, the CDR3 is TGCGCCAGCAGCCAAGAAGCTGGGCGGGGGGGCGTAGATACGCAGTATTTT.

The chain joins TRBV2 to TRBJ2-5; TRBD1 matches at 9 bases. The CDR3 sequence is 14 residues long. Looked up from germline, CDR1 is SNHLY and CDR2 is FYNNEI. V lost 5 bases, J lost 2 bases, and 3 bases stayed unmatched. The DNA of the CDR3 is TGTGCCAGCAGTTGGGACAGGGTGCAAGAGACCCAGTACTTC. Amino acid sequence: CASSWDRVQETQYF. The full variable domain, its missing parts supplied by reference TRBV2 and TRBJ2-5, is EPEVTQTPSHQVTQMGQEVILRCVPISNHLYFYWYRQILGQKVEFLVSFYNNEISEKSEIFDDQFSVERPDGSNFTLKIRSTKLEDSAMYFCASSWDRVQETQYFGPGTRLLVL.

This clone occurred a few times. V gene TRBV6-6 combines with J gene TRBJ2-3; 7 nucleotides line up with TRBD1. The CDR3 contains 14 residues. The V gene's germline CDR1 is MNHNY and CDR2 SVGAGI (reference sequence). The trim removed 4 bases at V and 2 bases at J, leaving 3 bases unmatched. The CDR3 DNA sequence: TGTGCCAGCAGTTGGGACAGTAACACAGATACGCAGTATTTT. Amino acids: CASSWDSNTDTQYF.

DNA for the CDR3: TGTGCCAGTAAGACGACAGGGGCTTACGAGCAGTACTTC. This gives the protein CASKTTGAYEQYF. This chain joins TRBV19 and TRBJ2-7, with 8 bases identical to TRBD1. The CDR3 spans 13 residues. CDR1 is LNHDA and CDR2 is SQIVND in the germline V gene (reference sequence). With 7 bases clipped from V and 4 bases from J, the junction kept 6 bases outside the gene matches. The variable domain in full, with the rest retrieved from reference TRBV19 and TRBJ2-7, is DGGITQSPKYLFRKEGQNVTLSCEQNLNHDAMYWYRQDPGQGLRLIYYSQIVNDFQKGDIAEGYSVSREKKESFPLTVTSAQKNPTAFYLCASKTTGAYEQYFGPGTRLTVT.

This CDR3 is CASISGWVNTEAFF. CDR3 bases: TGTGCCAGCATCTCAGGGTGGGTGAACACTGAAGCTTTCTTT. This chain joins TRBV6-1 and TRBJ1-1, with a tentative D call TRBD1 (5 bases). The germline V gene has CDR1 MNHNS and CDR2 SASEGT. This CDR3 comprises 14 residues. V was cut by 7 bases and J by 0 bases, with 12 bases left in between.

The table lists this clone with a count of one. The CDR3 sequence: CASALRAGETQYF. In nucleotides, the CDR3 is TGTGCCAGCGCTTTGCGGGCGGGGGAGACCCAGTACTTC. This chain connects TRBV6-5 to TRBJ2-5; maybe TRBD2 (6 bases). This CDR3 has 13 residues. CDR1 and CDR2 (germline): MNHEY, SVGAGI. The V end lost 8 bases, the J end lost 5 bases, and 15 bases lay between the germline ends.

This chain links TRBV7-2 with TRBJ2-7; maybe TRBD2 (5 bases). This CDR3 has 15 residues. Trimming removed 5 bases at V and 3 bases at J, with 17 bases between. Germline CDR1 SGHTA, CDR2 FQGNSA. The CDR3 sequence: CASSVLRSGSYEQYF. CDR3 DNA: TGTGCCAGCAGCGTCTTACGGTCTGGGAGCTACGAGCAGTACTTC.

The genes are TRBV5-6 and TRBJ2-7, with 9 bases lining up with TRBD2. This CDR3 has 15 residues. The germline gives CDR1 SGHDT, CDR2 YYEEEE. Trimming removed 2 bases from V and 6 bases from J; junction bases left unmatched: 9. The CDR3 coding sequence is TGTGCCAGCAGCTTAATCGGGCGGGAGGGCCGCGAGCAGTACTTC. Translated, it gives CASSLIGREGREQYF.

This chain links TRBV13 with TRBJ2-7, with 10 bases fitting TRBD1. With 5 bases clipped from V and 2 bases from J, the junction kept 3 bases outside the gene matches. Germline values: CDR1 PRHDT, CDR2 FYEKMQ (reference sequence). The CDR3 spans 14 residues. The CDR3 reads CASSRQGAAYEQYF. The DNA for the CDR3 is TGTGCCAGCAGCCGACAGGGGGCGGCCTACGAGCAGTACTTC.

This chain links TRBV5-8 with TRBJ2-5; 7 bases align to TRBD2. The junction had 8 bases not matched to a gene; V was cut back by 1 base and J by 2 bases. From germline, CDR1 is SGHTS and CDR2 YDEGEE. The CDR3 has 16 amino acids. The CDR3 protein is CASSLLGGTAQETQYF. The CDR3, as DNA: TGTGCCAGCAGCTTGTTGGGGGGGACTGCGCAAGAGACCCAGTACTTC.

The rearrangement links TRBV7-2 to TRBJ1-4, with a weak D call TRBD1 (5 bases). V was clipped by 8 bases and J by 7 bases, with 11 bases between them. This CDR3 region has 12 residues. Germline values: CDR1 SGHTA, CDR2 FQGNSA. CDR3 residues: CASGIQVEKLFF. DNA of the CDR3: TGTGCCAGCGGCATACAGGTTGAAAAACTGTTTTTT.

The chain employs TRBV6-1 and TRBJ2-2, with 8 bases aligning to TRBD1. The germline V gene encodes CDR1 MNHNS and CDR2 SASEGT. With V trimmed by 3 bases and J by 1 base, 4 bases remained unmatched. The CDR3 spans 16 residues. CDR3 sequence: CASSEQGALNTGELFF. As DNA, the CDR3 is TGTGCCAGCAGTGAGCAGGGGGCTTTGAACACCGGGGAGCTGTTTTTT.

The genes are TRBV9 and TRBJ2-2, with 11 bases identical to TRBD2. The germline gives CDR1 SGDLS, CDR2 YYNGEE. The CDR3 sequence is 16 residues long. The junction had 4 bases not matched to a gene; V was cut back by 2 bases and J by 4 bases. DNA for the CDR3: TGTGCCAGCAGCGTCTCTAGCGGGGGGTCCACCGGGGAGCTGTTTTTT. Translating it yields CASSVSSGGSTGELFF.

The sample holds a few counts of this clone. V is TRBV29-1 and J is TRBJ2-5, with 9 bases identical to TRBD2. Per the germline V gene, CDR1 is SQVTM and CDR2 is ANQGSEA. Trimming cost V 6 bases and J 1 base; bases outside gene matches: 12. There are 16 residues in the CDR3. The CDR3 here is CSVGQPSGEGQETQYF. The CDR3 bases are TGCAGCGTGGGGCAGCCTAGCGGGGAGGGCCAAGAGACCCAGTACTTC.

The J gene is TRBJ1-2, the V gene TRBV4-2, with D tentatively TRBD1 (5 bases). Germline V gene data show CDR1 as LGHNA and CDR2 as YNFKEQ. Trimming left V 4 bases short and J 1 base short, with 13 bases between. The CDR3 totals 15 residues. CDR3 DNA sequence: TGTGCCAGCAGCCTCAGGGAGGAAAATAACTATGGCTACACCTTC. Protein product: CASSLREENNYGYTF.

The chain has TRBV30 and TRBJ2-2, with D unclear. V was cut by 5 bases and J by 4 bases, with 5 bases left in between. The CDR3 extends over 11 amino acids. From germline, CDR1 is GTSNPN and CDR2 SVGIG (reference sequence). CDR3 sequence: CAWSGTGELFF. The DNA of the CDR3 is TGTGCCTGGTCCGGCACCGGGGAGCTGTTTTTT.